This entry is about one T cell receptor beta chain. This clone showed up just a few times. The antigen it recognizes is unknown. The record has no base qualities; no much larger clone is one base away. According to the study, the label for this sample's treatment or condition signals: preoperative locoregional IRX-2 cytokine immunotherapy. The samples were obtained from a phase Ib study that tested preoperative, locoregional IRX-2 cytokine immunotherapy designed to prime immune responses. Donors were patients with early-stage breast cancer who received IRX-2 before surgery. The data stem from a study of preoperative IRX-2 immunotherapy in early breast cancer (dated by TCRdb to about 2019). CDR1 and CDR2 were assigned from the germline V gene as SQVTM and ANQGSEA. There are 13 amino acids in the CDR3, from cysteine to phenylalanine inclusive. CDR3 DNA is the only sequence kept; it has 39 bases, read in frame from the first base.

Preparation of the library involved the immunoSEQ multiplex PCR assay. In TCRdb, the immuneACCESS table is reduced to in-frame sequences with V and J assigned. These tables do not hold every clone; where another copy was compared, an unresolved V gene accounts for under half, and the others remain unexplained. This sample has 3,500 or so clones in its table, and around two thirds of those were observed once. The ten top clones hold 7.3% of the sample. This material consisted of tumor tissue, taken after IRX-2 immunotherapy. The receptor's source is a human donor with breast cancer. This chain joins TRBV29-1 to TRBJ2-1, with the D call tentatively TRBD1 or TRBD2, each fitting 6 bases. The DNA sequence is TGCAGTTTCGGAGGGGGTCGGTACAATGAGCAGTTCTTC. Protein translation: CSFGGGRYNEQFF.